This TCR beta chain stems from a study of T cells after yellow fever vaccination. This clonotype was seen just once. Its specificity is unknown. 5'RACE template switching added a universal primer site and UMIs to TCR cDNA. MiXCR, run by TCRdb on the 5' RACE reads, gives a single entry per CDR3 protein. The sample includes 450,000 to 650,000 distinct CDR3 sequences, just over 20% seen only once; the top ten take roughly 16%. Notes on the study in general: Weaker in magnitude, the secondary response showed a faster peak on day 5 versus 15. Boosting was followed by the reappearance of most primary-vaccination clones (96% CD4, 88% CD8). Across the CD4 and CD8 compartments, a small share of clonotypes was present in both.

CDR3 length: 14 amino acids. The V and J ends lost 1 base and 1 base respectively, with 6 bases between them. From germline, CDR1 is LGHNT and CDR2 FRNRAP. This chain joins TRBV12-5 and TRBJ2-3; no firm D call. The specimen was PBMCs, collected less than 25 days after the first yellow fever vaccination. The receptor was derived from a man between 18 and 35 years old who received the YFV17D yellow fever vaccine. For the CDR3, the DNA is TGTGCTAGTGGTTTGGCCTCGCGCACAGATACGCAGTATTTT. This sequence encodes CASGLASRTDTQYF.